These T cell receptor beta chains were read from a single sample in a study of T cells in tuberculosis. Measured with immunoSEQ multiplex PCR; TCRdb has only the in-frame clones, and not every one. The sample consists of about 36,000 clones, 93% of them appearing once. The sequenced material came from PBMCs. Receptors were obtained from a donor between 10 and 35 years old with latent tuberculosis or without tuberculosis infection. The CDR3 runs from the conserved cysteine through the conserved F or W. D genes are given only for firm matches. Not every row has a clone size; where given, it reads once, few, many or a size class.

D gene,J gene,clone size,V gene,CDR3 DNA,CDR3 protein
TRBD1,TRBJ1-4,once,TRBV28,TGTGCCAGCAGACTAGACAGGGAATCTGCAACTAATGAAAAACTGTTTTTT,CASRLDRESATNEKLFF
TRBD2,TRBJ2-3,.,TRBV27,TGTGCCAGCAGCCCTAGCGGGTTAACAACAGATACGCAGTATTTT,CASSPSGLTTDTQYF
TRBD1,TRBJ2-7,.,TRBV5-4,TGTGCCAGCAGCCCGATGACAGGGAGCTCCTACGAGCAGTACTTC,CASSPMTGSSYEQYF
.,TRBJ2-3,once,TRBV6-6,TGTGCCAGCACCCGGGGAACAGATACGCAGTATTTT,CASTRGTDTQYF
TRBD2,TRBJ2-3,.,TRBV5-4,TGTGCCAGCACCCCGCTGGGCGGGGGGGAAACAGATACGCAGTATTTT,CASTPLGGGETDTQYF
TRBD1,TRBJ1-1,.,TRBV9,TGTGCCAGCAGCAAAAACAGGGGAAACACTGAAGCTTTCTTT,CASSKNRGNTEAFF
.,TRBJ1-5,.,TRBV7-9,TGTGCCAGCAGCTTAGGGACTTCTACTATTAGCAATCAGCCCCAGCATTTT,CASSLGTSTISNQPQHF
.,TRBJ2-7,.,TRBV7-8,TGTGCCAGCAGCTCCGACAGGAACGAGCAGTACTTC,CASSSDRNEQYF
TRBD1,TRBJ1-5,.,TRBV30,TGTGCCTGGAGTGCGAGAGGACAGGGGTTTGATCAGCCCCAGCATTTT,CAWSARGQGFDQPQHF
.,TRBJ1-2,.,TRBV5-6,TGTGCCAGCAGCTTGGCGGGAAGATATCATGGCTACACCTTC,CASSLAGRYHGYTF